A selection of T cell receptor beta chains follows, all from one sample in a study of quantifying T cell responses using KT2 cells. TCRdb ran MiXCR on the UMI-ligation and nested PCR reads and lists one entry per CDR3 protein. The sample lists around 35,000 distinct CDR3 sequences, 10% occurring once. The material sequenced was PBMCs spiked with cells of the T cell clone KT2. The receptors derive from a human donor. CDR3s include the opening cysteine and the closing phenylalanine or tryptophan. Fields, in order: J gene, CDR3 length, V gene, CDR3 protein.

>TRBJ2-5|17|TRBV20-1
CSAKTSGRAMLQETQYF
>TRBJ1-1|13|TRBV20-1
CSAVQVMNTEAFF
>TRBJ2-1|12|TRBV10-2
CASSPGVDEQFF
>TRBJ2-3|15|TRBV2
CASSTGTLGTDTQYF
>TRBJ2-1|16|TRBV5-6
CASSFGGWPSYNEQFF
>TRBJ2-5|14|TRBV18
CASSPRGTGETQYF
>TRBJ2-3|16|TRBV13
CASSLGPTGSTDTQYF
>TRBJ2-3|16|TRBV4-2
CASSQDERDITDTQYF
>TRBJ1-5|16|TRBV27
CASATARGQSNQPQHF
>TRBJ1-2|14|TRBV20-1
CSAREDSRRSGYTF
>TRBJ2-1|14|TRBV30
CAWSVYFPPLEQFF
>TRBJ1-1|13|TRBV18
CASSPGEHTEAFF
>TRBJ2-7|13|TRBV19
CASSMGRVDEQYF
>TRBJ2-3|14|TRBV5-1
CASSSRAGGNTQYF
>TRBJ2-1|17|TRBV24-1
CATSERLAKPSYNEQFF
>TRBJ2-1|18|TRBV4-1
CASSGGGTASRSYNEQFF
>TRBJ1-1|13|TRBV29-1
CSVIRTGNTEAFF
>TRBJ2-7|12|TRBV12-3/TRBV12-4
CASRAESYEQYF
>TRBJ1-1|14|TRBV18
CASASTGGVTEAFF
>TRBJ2-7|17|TRBV6-5
CASSYGGPSRGAYEQYF
>TRBJ1-2|17|TRBV3-1
CASSQAIRGRTKLSWTF
>TRBJ1-1|15|TRBV13
CASSLKDTQNTEAFF
>TRBJ2-7|14|TRBV6-5
CASRSPGRRDEQYF
>TRBJ1-1|13|TRBV11-2
CASSSGQRYEAFF
>TRBJ1-1|13|TRBV20-1
CSASEGLNAEAFF
>TRBJ1-1|15|TRBV3-1
CASSQDGRLNTEAFF
>TRBJ2-1|15|TRBV2
CASSEMGQGLSEQFF
>TRBJ2-2|16|TRBV5-1
CASLPYRGANTGELFF
>TRBJ2-6|14|TRBV27
CASATYSGANVLTF
>TRBJ2-5|16|TRBV6-5
CASSYPTSGGVETQYF
>TRBJ2-7|15|TRBV6-5
CASSYSGGSPYEQYF
>TRBJ2-7|14|TRBV4-3
CASSRGQGQYEQYF
>TRBJ2-7|16|TRBV4-1
CASSQDPGWGSYEQYF
>TRBJ2-7|15|TRBV20-1
CSARGPGGPAYEQYF
>TRBJ1-5|13|TRBV6-2/TRBV6-3
CASRGTAMGDQHF
>TRBJ2-3|14|TRBV6-4
CASSDGGHTDTQYF
>TRBJ1-1|13|TRBV21-1
CASSNPTWAEAFF
>TRBJ2-5|12|TRBV20-1
CSARVGGQTQYF
>TRBJ1-3|15|TRBV2
CASRSGVFSGNTIYF
>TRBJ2-6|15|TRBV2
CASSDRGTGANVLTF
>TRBJ1-2|14|TRBV27
CASSLTGLRYGYTF
>TRBJ1-4|18|TRBV4-1
CASRQTGHLPATNEKLFF
>TRBJ2-3|13|TRBV13
CASSLGGRRTQYF
>TRBJ1-2|18|TRBV28
CASSSPRSHPGLAYGYTF
>TRBJ2-5|14|TRBV6-2/TRBV6-3
CASSLSTSAETQYF
>TRBJ1-1|11|TRBV7-9
CASISGIEAFF
>TRBJ2-3|12|TRBV7-9
CASSFIADTQYF